This TCR beta chain appears in the sequencing data of a study of beta chain features in type 1 diabetes listed by TCRdb under 2018. Regarding the study in general: Mean age, gender distribution, total cell number and subset yield were not different between patients and healthy donors. The study compared TCRB repertoires of sorted circulating CD4+ T cell subsets between recently diagnosed type 1 diabetes patients and matched healthy donors. Regulatory and stem cell-like memory subsets were isolated from only 8 patients and about eight healthy donors, whereas naive and central memory subsets came from all 28 donors. A total of 107,917,701 sorted cells were examined across all samples, and a strong correlation was observed between cell number per subset and RNA yield. Overall study results and their limits: Shorter templates might have been favored by PCR, but patient and control samples were amplified and corrected together, so both groups would have been affected equally by any skew. Because small numbers of individuals were included in the HLA sub-analyses, any influence of HLA type on TCRB rearrangement was left unresolved. Because cDNA was sequenced instead of genomic DNA, highly expressing activated cells could be over-represented, though the groups showed no difference in activation or CD3 levels. Naive, central memory and regulatory TCRB repertoires appeared to be more alike among patients than among healthy donors. Type 1 diabetes patients showed a moderate but significant shortening of TCRB CDR3 length in all four CD4+ subsets. Fewer insertions and more nucleotide deletions at VDJ recombination sites were observed in patients with type 1 diabetes, implying thymic rearrangement abnormalities.

The High Capacity cDNA Reverse Transcription Kit was used to reverse transcribe all of the isolated RNA, meaning that expressed TCRB transcripts were what got sequenced. Deep immunoSEQ sequencing was applied to naive, central memory and regulatory T cell samples, giving an average of about 3.8 million total reads per sample. After sorted cells were lysed in RLT buffer, RNA was extracted with DNase-treated RNeasy Micro or Mini kits, with the choice depending on cell number. Each cell subset was processed separately to prevent cross-contamination, with patient and healthy donor samples processed together. The immunoSEQ multiplex PCR was used to amplify TCRB sequences from cDNA, generating 87-bp fragments that spanned the CDR3 region. Sequencing of the amplicons was performed on the Illumina HiSeq platform. The authors processed their data as follows. Synthetic template baselines were used to correct PCR bias computationally, reads within Hamming distance 2 were collapsed, and singletons that could not be merged were discarded. Reads were aligned against IMGT so that V, D and J genes, CDR3 length and insertions or deletions at six rearrangement sites could be assigned. Within each subset, clonotype counts were normalized to sorted cell number, and only after that were true diversity and Gini coefficients computed with the tcR R package. Repertoire sharing was quantified using the overlap coefficient calculated on TCRB nucleotide sequences. As a proxy for the pre-selection repertoire, out-of-frame TCRB sequences from naive cells were analyzed. TCRdb limited this immuneACCESS table to in-frame rearrangements with V and J called. A share of clones is missing; checked studies link under half to unresolved V genes, and the rest is unexplained. V, J and clone size derive from that table, while D and trimming were established from the DNA sequence. Recorded for this sample are hundreds of thousands of clones; roughly 9.6% of them occurred a single time. The ten largest clones capture 0.015% to 0.02% of the sample.

With respect to this clone: No cognate antigen has been identified for it. There are no base qualities to consult, and no much larger clone falls within one base.

Each donor gave one peripheral blood draw, averaging around 120 mL, which was collected into heparinised tubes. A BD FACSAria II and a panel including CD45RO, CCR7, CD25, CD127, CD95 and CD27 were used to sort naive, central memory, regulatory and stem cell-like memory CD4+ T cells. Every sorted population had a purity above 95%. PBMCs were separated immediately by Lymphoprep density gradient centrifugation and were stained directly, without being cultured. So that batch effects would be minimized, each experiment stained and sorted samples in pairs, pairing one healthy donor with one patient. The CDR1 and CDR2 encoded by the germline V gene are MDHEN and SYDVKM. V is cut back by 7 bases and J by 0 bases, with 4 bases in the junction unmatched. The CDR3 starts with the cysteine, ends with the phenylalanine, and has 14 residues. The retained sequence is limited to the CDR3, 42 bases, with the frame set at the first base.

The chain was built from TRBV28 and TRBJ1-1; TRBD1 lines up with 8 middle nucleotides. The TCR was taken from a woman in her thirties in good health. Material for sequencing was naive CD4+ T cells from blood. The cell subset or site tag for this specimen amounts to: true naive CD4+ T cells. The CDR3 in this case is CASTIQGVNTEAFF. The DNA sequence is TGTGCCAGCACCATACAGGGGGTGAACACTGAAGCTTTCTTT.